What follows describes a single T cell receptor beta chain. Its antigen is still unknown. These data belong to a study of shared clonotypes between healthy human individuals. Background on the study: Samples came from two female and a few male donors aged 18 to 49.

CDR1 is SGHTA and CDR2 is FQGTGA in the germline V gene. J lost 4 bases, V lost 5 bases, and 8 bases had no gene match. The CDR3 runs 15 residues. TCRdb's copy holds only in-frame clones and misses some; the assay was immunoSEQ multiplex PCR. This table has about 590,000 clones, 95% to 96% appearing once. The naive CD8 subset, CD45RO-negative cells positively selected for CCR7, excluded terminally differentiated effector memory CD45RA+ cells. Everyone who donated was a Caucasian adult who lived in Nashville, Tennessee. Findings of the study overall: Sample collection involved blood only; tissue repertoires are likely different. Unshared clonotypes carried lower generation probabilities than those common to all four donors.

The J gene is TRBJ2-1, the V gene TRBV7-3, with 7 positions matching TRBD2. The TCR originated in a woman between 25 and 40 years old in good health. Sequenced sample: naive CD8+ T cells sorted from blood. CDR3 protein: CASSPTGTTYNEQFF. The DNA of the CDR3 is TGTGCCAGCAGCCCAACCGGGACTACTTACAATGAGCAGTTCTTC.